This TCR beta chain was captured by sequencing in a study of PD-L1 blockade in urothelial cancer. This table comes from immunoSEQ multiplex PCR, and its TCRdb copy is limited to in-frame clones, with some not included. The profile shows about 63,000 clones, roughly 79% of them singletons. Trimming shortened V by 3 bases and J by 0 bases, and 4 bases separated the two germline ends. Germline CDR1 reads SGDLS; CDR2 reads YYNGEE. This CDR3 is built from 13 residues. Note on this clone: Antigen: not known.

General observations from the study: Where pretreatment blood TCR clonality fell below the median, better survival was predicted.

Time point denoted: pretreatment peripheral blood. This clonotype originated in a man in his 70s with urothelial cancer. Source: PBMCs, taken around atezolizumab (anti-PD-L1) treatment. The J gene is TRBJ1-3, the V gene TRBV9; D unclear. The CDR3 bases are TGTGCCAGCAGCGACAGCTCTGGAAACACCATATATTTT. Its translation: CASSDSSGNTIYF.